This T cell receptor (beta chain) was sequenced during a study of T cell responses to AZD1222 COVID-19 vaccine. Across the study: The analysis combined second doses at about 4 or about 12 weeks. Study results and limitations: Without day 14 samples, only post-peak T cell repertoires were studied. It should be noted that donors were predominantly white British and more often female, and clonal diversity was possibly underestimated. Vaccine-associated CD4 TCRs ranged over spike, dominating at 160-218 and 743-854.

Comment on this clone: As yet, its antigen is unknown.

Here immunoSEQ multiplex PCR was the method, and the copy in TCRdb shows in-frame clones only, minus some. The table lists under 200,000 clones, 92% of them singletons, with over 1.5% in the top ten. The CDR3 extends over 15 amino acids. From germline, CDR1 is MNHNS and CDR2 SASEGT. With 3 bases removed from V and 7 bases from J, the gap between germline ends came to 15 bases. The V and J genes are TRBV6-1 and TRBJ2-2; D is unclear. The sequence came from an adult in good health. The sequencing used peripheral blood, collected on day 0 of AZD1222 vaccination. CDR3 coding DNA: TGTGCCAGCAGTGACAGTAGGAAGGGTAACGGGGAGCTGTTTTTT. Translation: CASSDSRKGNGELFF.